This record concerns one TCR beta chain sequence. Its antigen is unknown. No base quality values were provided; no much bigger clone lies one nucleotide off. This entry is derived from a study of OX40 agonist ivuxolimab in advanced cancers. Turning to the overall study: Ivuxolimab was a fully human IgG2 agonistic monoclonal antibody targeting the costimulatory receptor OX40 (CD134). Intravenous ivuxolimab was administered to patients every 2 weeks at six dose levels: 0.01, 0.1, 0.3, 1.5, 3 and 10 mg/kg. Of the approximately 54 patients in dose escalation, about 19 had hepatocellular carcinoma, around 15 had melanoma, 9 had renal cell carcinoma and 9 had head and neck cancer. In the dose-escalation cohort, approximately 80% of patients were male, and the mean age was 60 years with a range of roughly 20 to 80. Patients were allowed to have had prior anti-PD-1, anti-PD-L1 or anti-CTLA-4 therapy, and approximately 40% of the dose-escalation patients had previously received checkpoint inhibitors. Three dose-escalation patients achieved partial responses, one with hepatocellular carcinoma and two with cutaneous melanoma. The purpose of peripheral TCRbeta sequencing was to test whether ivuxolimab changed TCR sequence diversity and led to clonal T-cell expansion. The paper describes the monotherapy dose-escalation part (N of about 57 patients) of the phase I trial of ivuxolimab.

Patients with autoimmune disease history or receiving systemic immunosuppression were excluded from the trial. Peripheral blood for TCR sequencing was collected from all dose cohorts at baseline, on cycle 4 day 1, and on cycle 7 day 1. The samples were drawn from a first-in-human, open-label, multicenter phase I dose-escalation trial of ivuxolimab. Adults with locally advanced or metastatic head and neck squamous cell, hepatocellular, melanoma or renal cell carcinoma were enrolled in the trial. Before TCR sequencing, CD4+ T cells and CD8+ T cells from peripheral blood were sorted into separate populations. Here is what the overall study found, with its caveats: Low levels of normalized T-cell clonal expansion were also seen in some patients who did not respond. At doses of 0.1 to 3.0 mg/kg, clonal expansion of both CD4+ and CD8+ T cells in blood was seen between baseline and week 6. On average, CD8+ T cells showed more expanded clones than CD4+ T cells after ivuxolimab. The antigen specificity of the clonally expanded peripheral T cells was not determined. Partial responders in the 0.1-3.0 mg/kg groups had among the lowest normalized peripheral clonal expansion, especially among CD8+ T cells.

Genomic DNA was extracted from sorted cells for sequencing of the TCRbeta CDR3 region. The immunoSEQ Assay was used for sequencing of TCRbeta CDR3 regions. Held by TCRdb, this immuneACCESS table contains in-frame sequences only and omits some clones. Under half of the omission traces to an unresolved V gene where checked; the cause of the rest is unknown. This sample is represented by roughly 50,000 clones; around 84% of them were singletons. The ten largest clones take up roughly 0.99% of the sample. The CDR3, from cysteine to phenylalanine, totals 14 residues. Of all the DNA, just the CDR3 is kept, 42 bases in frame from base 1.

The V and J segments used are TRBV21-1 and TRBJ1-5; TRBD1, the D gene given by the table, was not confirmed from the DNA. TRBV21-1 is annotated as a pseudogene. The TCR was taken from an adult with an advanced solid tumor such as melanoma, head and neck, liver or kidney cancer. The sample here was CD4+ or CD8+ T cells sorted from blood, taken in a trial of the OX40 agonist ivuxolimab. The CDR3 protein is CASSKLAIKQPQHF. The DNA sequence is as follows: TGTGCCAGCAGCAAACTGGCCATTAAACAGCCCCAGCATTTT.